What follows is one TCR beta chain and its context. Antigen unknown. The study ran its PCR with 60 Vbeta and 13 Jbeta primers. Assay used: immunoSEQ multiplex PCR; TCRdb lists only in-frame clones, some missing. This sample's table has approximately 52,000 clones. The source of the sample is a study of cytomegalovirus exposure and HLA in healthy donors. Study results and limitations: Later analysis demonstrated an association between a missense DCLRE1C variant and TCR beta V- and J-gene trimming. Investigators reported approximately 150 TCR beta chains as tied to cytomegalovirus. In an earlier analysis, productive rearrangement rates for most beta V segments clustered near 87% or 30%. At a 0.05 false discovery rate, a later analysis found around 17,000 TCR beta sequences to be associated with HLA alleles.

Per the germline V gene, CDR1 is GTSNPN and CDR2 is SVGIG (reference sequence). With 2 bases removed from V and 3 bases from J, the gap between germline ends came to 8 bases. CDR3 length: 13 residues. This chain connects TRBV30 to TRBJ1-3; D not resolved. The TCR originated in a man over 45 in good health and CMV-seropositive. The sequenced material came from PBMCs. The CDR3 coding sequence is TGTGCCTGGAGTCGCCAGGTTGGAAACACCATATATTTT. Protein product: CAWSRQVGNTIYF.